A selection of T cell receptor beta chains follows, all from one sample in a study of glioma-infiltrating T cells after dendritic cell vaccination. Assay used: immunoSEQ multiplex PCR; TCRdb lists only in-frame clones, some missing. The sample holds tens of thousands of clones; 89% are singletons and the top ten take 5.3%. The material was blood, obtained after dendritic cell vaccination. These receptor sequences come from a human donor with glioblastoma. Both conserved end residues are part of each CDR3. The D gene is left open where the match is weak. Clone size is stated in some rows and not others, as once, few, many or a class when expanded.

>-|-|TRBV4-1|TRBJ2-5
TGCGCCAGCAATTCACTAGGTGGAGGGACCCAGTACTTC
CASNSLGGGTQYF
>once|TRBD2|TRBV27|TRBJ2-5
TGTGCCAGCACCCCGGGGACTAGCGGGAGTGAGACCCAGTACTTC
CASTPGTSGSETQYF
>-|-|TRBV6-1|TRBJ2-7
TGTGCCAGCAGTGGCTGGCAGTACGAGCAGTACTTC
CASSGWQYEQYF
>-|-|TRBV7-3|TRBJ2-1
TGTGCCAGCAGCTTAACCCGGGACAAGTCCTACAATGAGCAGTTCTTC
CASSLTRDKSYNEQFF
>-|TRBD1|TRBV6-1|TRBJ2-3
TGTGCCAGCAGGGGAGGACAGGGCTACACAGATACGCAGTATTTT
CASRGGQGYTDTQYF
>-|-|TRBV28|TRBJ2-3
TGTGCCCCACAGCATCGGGGTCCCACAGATACGCAGTATTTT
CAPQHRGPTDTQYF
>-|TRBD2|TRBV27|TRBJ2-3
TGTGCCAGCAGTTTATGGCGGGGGAGCAGGACGCAGTATTTT
CASSLWRGSRTQYF
>-|-|TRBV7-2|TRBJ2-1
TGTGCCAGCTCCTCCATGGCGGATAACTACAATGAGCAGTTCTTC
CASSSMADNYNEQFF
>-|TRBD1|TRBV9|TRBJ1-1
TGTGCCAGCAGCGCGTTACGACAGGGTACAGAGGCTTTCTTT
CASSALRQGTEAFF
>-|TRBD2|TRBV19|TRBJ2-1
TGTGCCAGTACCCAACCGTCCGGACTAGCGGGAGGTAGGTCCTACAATGAGCAGTTCTTC
CASTQPSGLAGGRSYNEQFF
>-|TRBD1|TRBV19|TRBJ2-7
TGTGCCAGTAGTAGGGGACAGCTCTACGAGCAGTACTTC
CASSRGQLYEQYF
>once|TRBD1|TRBV19|TRBJ2-7
TGTGCCAGTAACCCGACAGGGGGAAAGGACGAGCAGTACTTC
CASNPTGGKDEQYF
>-|-|TRBV19|TRBJ2-3
TGTGCCAGTAGTCTGACCCTGTTGACTGGGACTTCTAGCACAGATACGCAGTATTTT
CASSLTLLTGTSSTDTQYF
>-|-|TRBV7-9|TRBJ1-2
TGTGCCAGCAGCCCGACCCAGGGTATATCTGCCTACACCTTC
CASSPTQGISAYTF
>-|-|TRBV29-1|TRBJ1-1
TGCAGCGTTGATAACAATCGGGAGAACACTGAAGCTTTCTTT
CSVDNNRENTEAFF
>once|TRBD1|TRBV11-2|TRBJ2-7
TGTGCCAGCAGCTCGGGGACAGGAGCCTACGAGCAGTACTTC
CASSSGTGAYEQYF
>-|-|TRBV18|TRBJ1-2
TGTGCCAGCTCACCACCTGGCGGCTATGGCTACACCTTC
CASSPPGGYGYTF
>-|-|TRBV6-5|TRBJ1-2
TGTGCCAGCAGTTACGGACCTTGGAGGGGCGTCGATGGCTACACCTTC
CASSYGPWRGVDGYTF
>-|-|TRBV27|TRBJ2-7
TGTGCCAGCAATAGCCCCCTTAAGACAGTTGTCTACGAGCAGTACTTC
CASNSPLKTVVYEQYF
>-|-|TRBV6-1|TRBJ1-2
TGTGCCAGCATTAAGGACAGTGGGAATGGCTACACCTTC
CASIKDSGNGYTF
>-|TRBD2|TRBV16|TRBJ2-7
TGTGCCAGCAGCCCAAGTATTGTTTGGGCGGGAGGTAGTGAGAACGAGCAGTACTTC
CASSPSIVWAGGSENEQYF
>-|-|TRBV5-1|TRBJ2-3
TGCGCCAGCAGCTCTAGCACAGATACGCAGTATTTT
CASSSSTDTQYF
>-|TRBD2|TRBV4-2|TRBJ2-3
TGTGCCAGCAGCCTTGAAGCAGCTAGCGGTGATACGCAGTATTTT
CASSLEAASGDTQYF
>-|-|TRBV18|TRBJ2-5
TGTGCCAGCTCACCACTAGAGAAAGAGACCCAGTACTTC
CASSPLEKETQYF
>-|TRBD1|TRBV6-5|TRBJ2-3
TGTGCCAGCAGGTACAGGGGATACACAGATACGCAGTATTTT
CASRYRGYTDTQYF
>-|-|TRBV7-2|TRBJ1-2
TGTGCCAGCAGCCCCGGCGGAGGGCTGGGTGGCTACACCTTC
CASSPGGGLGGYTF
>-|TRBD1|TRBV6-5|TRBJ1-1
TGTGCCAGCAGTTATATACAGGGGGCGGCCCAGCTTTTCTTT
CASSYIQGAAQLFF
>-|TRBD1|TRBV5-4|TRBJ1-1
TGTGCCAGCAGCATAAGACAGGGGGCAGTAGGCACTGAAGCTTTCTTT
CASSIRQGAVGTEAFF
>-|-|TRBV18|TRBJ1-1
TGTGCCAGCTCACCACAAGGTGGGGGGGTGGAAGCTTTCTTT
CASSPQGGGVEAFF
>-|-|TRBV15|TRBJ2-1
TGTGCCACCAGCAGAGATCGACTCTCCAATGAGCAGTTCTTC
CATSRDRLSNEQFF
>-|TRBD2|TRBV4-1|TRBJ2-3
TGCGCCAGCAGCCAAGGTGTAGCGGGATCTAGCACAGATACGCAGTATTTT
CASSQGVAGSSTDTQYF
>-|TRBD1|TRBV28|TRBJ1-2
TGTGCCAGCAGTTTATTAGGAGTGGTCGACGGCAGGGGGGTTTTTAACTATGGCTACACCTTC
CASSLLGVVDGRGVFNYGYTF
>-|-|TRBV9|TRBJ2-2
TGTGCCAGCAGCGTAGGTCAGGGCCCCGGGGAGCTGTTTTTT
CASSVGQGPGELFF
>-|-|TRBV10-1|TRBJ2-7
TGCGCCAGCAGTGAGTATACCAGGCTCTACGAGCAGTACTTC
CASSEYTRLYEQYF
>-|TRBD2|TRBV4-3|TRBJ2-4
TGCGCCAGCAGCCAAGGACTAGCGGAGGCAAAAAACATTCAGTACTTC
CASSQGLAEAKNIQYF
>-|-|TRBV5-1|TRBJ2-7
TGCGCCAGCAGCTTGCTGGGGGCGGGCTACGAGCAGTACTTC
CASSLLGAGYEQYF
>-|TRBD2|TRBV7-2|TRBJ2-1
TGTGCCAGCAGCTTAGGGGTAGCGGGATTGAGGTGGCGGGGAGAGCAGTTCTTC
CASSLGVAGLRWRGEQFF
>-|TRBD1|TRBV9|TRBJ2-1
TGTGCCAGCAGCGTAGGAGGGACAGGGAGGATTTACAATGAGCAGTTCTTC
CASSVGGTGRIYNEQFF
>-|TRBD2|TRBV5-4|TRBJ2-7
TGTGCCAGCAGCCTATATAATAGCGGGAGCTCCTACGAGCAGTACTTC
CASSLYNSGSSYEQYF
>-|TRBD2|TRBV6-4|TRBJ2-1
TGTGCCAGCAGTGACTCGACTAGCGGGAGCAATGAGCAGTTCTTC
CASSDSTSGSNEQFF
>-|-|TRBV28|TRBJ1-2
TGTGCCAGCAGTCCCGGAGGCAGTAACTATGGCTACACCTTC
CASSPGGSNYGYTF
>-|-|TRBV7-9|TRBJ2-7
TGTGCCAGCAGCCAAGGGGTCGAGCAGTACTTC
CASSQGVEQYF
>-|TRBD1|TRBV25-1|TRBJ2-1
TGTGCCAGCAGTGAGCAGGACAGGGTTATCGATGAGCAGTTCTTC
CASSEQDRVIDEQFF
>-|-|TRBV29-1|TRBJ2-1
TGCAGCGTTGTGCGATCACTACTCGAGTCCTTCGCTTATGAGCAGTTCTTC
CSVVRSLLESFAYEQFF
>-|-|TRBV28|TRBJ1-2
TGTGCCAGCAGCCTCACAGGGTTTAACTATGGCTACACCTTC
CASSLTGFNYGYTF